These 32 T cell receptor beta chains were sequenced from one sample in a study of vaccination and CD4 T cells after COVID-19. Cultured CD4+ T cells had their DNA profiled by the Oncomine TCR Beta short-read assay. One entry per CDR3 protein, called by TCRdb with MiXCR from the PCR reads. Counted here are 15,000 to 20,000 distinct CDR3 sequences, 60% to 80% occurring once; the ten biggest clones make up about 11%. The treatment is: roughly 10-day PBMC culture with coronavirus spike peptide pools or control peptides (ViraFEST assay). Their antigens are not known. Sample: CD4+ T cells from blood, cultured in vitro. These receptors were obtained from a human donor who had recovered from COVID-19.

This clonotype was seen only a few times. The gene calls are TRBV27 and TRBJ1-5, with a possible D match to TRBD1 (5 bases). The CDR3 has 16 residues. CDR1 is MNHEY and CDR2 is SMNVEV in the germline V gene (reference sequence). V was cut by 6 bases and J by 4 bases, with 19 bases left in between. The CDR3 here is CASRNLARGPNQPQHF. CDR3 in DNA: TGTGCCAGCAGGAACTTAGCAAGGGGCCCAAATCAGCCCCAGCATTTT.

The chain combines TRBV20-1 with TRBJ2-1; possibly TRBD1 for D (5 bases). The CDR3 spans 13 residues. V was trimmed by 0 bases and J by 7 bases, leaving 10 bases between them. Germline CDR1 DFQATT, CDR2 SNEGSKA (reference sequence). In DNA form, the CDR3 reads TGCAGTGCTAGAGACCCCAGGGCGAATGAGCAGTTCTTC. Its protein is CSARDPRANEQFF.

The chain is built from TRBV20-1 and TRBJ2-4, with unresolved D. The V end lost 4 bases, the J end lost 3 bases, and 10 bases lay between the germline ends. The CDR3 runs to 13 residues. Germline loops: CDR1 DFQATT, CDR2 SNEGSKA (reference sequence). CDR3 protein: CSAISPGKNIQYF. The CDR3, as DNA: TGCAGTGCTATAAGCCCAGGCAAAAACATTCAGTACTTC.

The CDR3 region has the DNA TGCAGTGCTAGAGATGGCCAGCGGGAGTATTTT. Amino acid sequence: CSARDGQREYF. V and J are TRBV20-1 and TRBJ2-3; D perhaps matches TRBD2 (6 bases). Trimming removed 0 bases at V and 13 bases at J, with 11 bases between. Germline V gene sequence: CDR1 DFQATT, CDR2 SNEGSKA (reference sequence). The CDR3 covers 11 residues.

Note on this clonotype: The DNA is omitted, as the CDR3 cannot be located on it reliably, and the CDR3 follows TCRdb's listing. The rearrangement links TRBV6-1 to TRBJ1-5. From its first to its last residue, the CDR3 has 12 amino acids. Germline-derived CDR1 and CDR2 are MNHNS and SASEGT. The CDR3 reads CASSILGQPQHF.

The V and J genes are TRBV5-1 and TRBJ2-2; 11 bases align to TRBD2. V lost 7 bases, J lost 6 bases, and 11 bases stayed unmatched. Germline V CDR1 and CDR2: SGHRS, YFSETQ. The CDR3 runs to 16 residues. CDR3 in DNA: TGCGCCAGCGGACGAACTAGCGGGAGTTTGGCCGGGGAGCTGTTTTTT. Translated, it gives CASGRTSGSLAGELFF.

The chain carries TRBV7-2 and TRBJ2-7; no clear D gene. CDR1 is SGHTA, CDR2 FQGNSA, per germline. CDR3 length equals 16 residues. Trimming took off 4 bases at V and 0 bases at J, with 16 bases between the two ends. This chain's CDR3 is CASSWGRRSLSYEQYF. CDR3 DNA sequence: TGTGCCAGCAGCTGGGGAAGGCGCAGCCTCTCCTACGAGCAGTACTTC.

The rearrangement links TRBV5-1 to TRBJ2-5; TRBD1 agrees at 9 bases. The CDR3 is 16 amino acids. The germline V gene has CDR1 SGHRS and CDR2 YFSETQ. V shed 1 base, J shed 5 bases, and the junction held 9 bases outside the gene matches. CDR3 amino acids: CASSLWVTGGGETQYF. CDR3 in DNA: TGCGCCAGCAGCTTGTGGGTGACAGGGGGAGGCGAGACCCAGTACTTC.

This chain connects TRBV20-1 to TRBJ2-1; the match to TRBD2 covers 15 bases. The germline gives CDR1 DFQATT, CDR2 SNEGSKA (reference sequence). J gave up 3 bases and V 6 bases, and 9 bases lay outside the gene matches. The CDR3 length is 17 residues. CDR3 DNA: TGCAGTGCCTCAAAGGTGGGACTAGCGGGGGGCTACAATGAGCAGTTCTTC. It specifies CSASKVGLAGGYNEQFF.

As regards this clonotype: Mismatch with germline at one junction end may stem from a read error. The CDR3 here is CASRRAWGGLFF. In DNA form, the CDR3 reads TGTGCCAGCAGAAGGGCCTGGGGGGGGCTGTTTTTT. V is TRBV2 and J is TRBJ2-2, with TRBD2 matching 7 bases. The CDR3 loop spans 12 amino acids. Germline V gene sequence: CDR1 SNHLY, CDR2 FYNNEI. Filled out from reference TRBV2 and TRBJ2-2, the complete variable domain reads EPEVTQTPSHQVTQMGQEVILRCVPISNHLYFYWYRQILGQKVEFLVSFYNNEISEKSEIFDDQFSVERPDGSNFTLKIRSTKLEDSAMYFCASRRAWGGLFFGEGSRLTVL.

The genes are TRBV14 and TRBJ1-5; TRBD1 matches at 11 bases. The CDR3 contains 18 residues. Per germline, CDR1 SGHDN and CDR2 FVKESK. V shed 3 bases and J 0 bases; nucleotides not matched to a gene: 7. In DNA, the CDR3 is TGTGCCAGCAGCCACTCCGGGACAGGGGGTTATAGCAATCAGCCCCAGCATTTT. It translates to CASSHSGTGGYSNQPQHF. Complete variable domain (other parts from reference TRBV14 and TRBJ1-5): EAGVTQFPSHSVIEKGQTVTLRCDPISGHDNLYWYRRVMGKEIKFLLHFVKESKQDESGMPNNRFLAERTGGTYSTLKVQPAELEDSGVYFCASSHSGTGGYSNQPQHFGDGTRLSIL.

The chain joins TRBV19 to TRBJ1-1, with 8 nucleotides matching TRBD1. The CDR3 extends over 15 amino acids. V dropped 5 bases and J dropped 4; count of bases not matched to a gene: 9. Germline CDR1 is LNHDA and CDR2 is SQIVND (reference sequence). CDR3 sequence reads: CASSPMDREGTEAFF. The CDR3 nucleotides read TGTGCCAGTAGTCCAATGGACAGGGAAGGCACTGAAGCTTTCTTT.

V is TRBV7-2 and J is TRBJ1-1, with D unresolved. CDR3 length: 13 residues. With 5 bases removed from V and 1 base from J, the gap between germline ends came to 8 bases. Germline V CDR1 and CDR2: SGHTA, FQGNSA. This CDR3 is CASSGQRNTEAFF. The CDR3 DNA reads as TGTGCCAGCAGCGGGCAGCGGAACACTGAAGCTTTCTTT. Full variable domain (missing parts from reference TRBV7-2 and TRBJ1-1): GAGVSQSPSNKVTEKGKDVELRCDPISGHTALYWYRQSLGQGLEFLIYFQGNSAPDKSGLPSDRFSAERTGGSVSTLTIQRTQQEDSAVYLCASSGQRNTEAFFGQGTRLTVV.

The V call is TRBV27, the J call TRBJ1-3, with 9 positions matching TRBD1. Germline V CDR1 and CDR2: MNHEY, SMNVEV (reference sequence). V shed 6 bases, J shed 8 bases, and the junction held 5 bases outside the gene matches. CDR3 size: 13 residues. The DNA of the CDR3 is TGTGCCAGCAGCCCTAGGACAGGGGACACCATATATTTT. It yields the protein CASSPRTGDTIYF.

V is TRBV5-1 and J is TRBJ2-7; D unresolved. V gave up 4 bases and J gave up 6 bases, with 20 bases separating them. Germline lookup yields CDR1 SGHRS and CDR2 YFSETQ. This CDR3 contains 15 residues. CDR3 sequence (DNA): TGCGCCAGCAGCGGTGGCCAGTCACTTCGTCGCGAGCAGTACTTC. This codes for CASSGGQSLRREQYF.

The chain joins TRBV4-2 to TRBJ2-1, with a weak D call TRBD1 (6 bases). Germline lookup yields CDR1 LGHNA and CDR2 YNFKEQ. The CDR3 length is 16 residues. V was pared by 3 bases and J by 2 bases, with 14 bases between. CDR3 DNA sequence: TGTGCCAGCAGCCAGGGGGCTTTAGTCCCCTACAATGAGCAGTTCTTC. This gives the protein CASSQGALVPYNEQFF.

This chain joins TRBV2 and TRBJ1-5, with 7 bases fitting TRBD1. Trimming at V came to 7 bases and at J to 2 bases, leaving 2 bases not matched to a gene. Germline assignment: CDR1 SNHLY and CDR2 FYNNEI. The CDR3 consists of 13 residues. CDR3 nucleotide sequence: TGTGCCAGCAATGGACAGGGCAATCAGCCCCAGCATTTT. Translation gives CASNGQGNQPQHF.

CDR3 sequence reads: CASSQDRQISGNTIYF. DNA for the CDR3: TGTGCCAGCAGCCAAGATCGACAGATCTCTGGAAACACCATATATTTT. This sequence joins TRBV4-2 and TRBJ1-3; TRBD1 is a possible D gene (5 bases). Germline V gives CDR1 LGHNA, CDR2 YNFKEQ. Trimming cost V 0 bases and J 0 bases, with 9 bases left between them. The CDR3 length is 16 residues.

This sequence joins TRBV20-1 and TRBJ1-2; D gene unclear. CDR1 is DFQATT, CDR2 SNEGSKA, per germline (reference sequence). The V and J ends lost 6 bases and 0 bases respectively, with 11 bases between them. The CDR3 contains 13 residues. This chain's CDR3 is CSAPVFSNYGYTF. The CDR3 DNA is TGCAGTGCACCAGTATTCTCTAACTATGGCTACACCTTC.

The gene calls are TRBV28 and TRBJ1-5; unclear D gene. In germline, CDR1 is MDHEN, CDR2 SYDVKM. CDR3 length equals 12 residues. The V end was cut by 2 bases, the J end by 6 bases, with 5 bases between. The CDR3 region has the DNA TGTGCCAGCAGTTTACAAGGTCAGCCCCAGCATTTT. Translating gives CASSLQGQPQHF.

The count of this clonotype is one. V usage is TRBV11-2 and J usage is TRBJ2-3; D possibly uses TRBD1 or TRBD2 (6 bases each). The germline V and J ends were trimmed by 2 bases and 4 bases, with 7 bases remaining between them. The CDR3 length is 13 residues. Per the germline V gene, CDR1 is SGHAT and CDR2 is FQNNGV. CDR3 loop: CASSLRGPDTQYF. In nucleotides, the CDR3 is TGTGCCAGCAGCTTACGGGGGCCAGATACGCAGTATTTT.

The chain employs TRBV6-2 or TRBV6-3 and TRBJ2-1; tentative D call: TRBD2 (5 bases). The CDR3 consists of 14 residues. CDR1 and CDR2 from the germline V gene are MNHEY and SVGEGT. The V end lost 5 bases, the J end lost 9 bases, and 17 bases lay between the germline ends. CDR3 DNA sequence: TGTGCCAGCAGTCTTCTTTCGTTGAGCGGTGAGCAGTTCTTC. Its translation: CASSLLSLSGEQFF.

The chain carries TRBV6-5 and TRBJ2-2, with a weak D call TRBD1 (6 bases). Per the germline V gene, CDR1 is MNHEY and CDR2 is SVGAGI. Trimming removed 1 base from V and 0 bases from J, with 12 bases in between. CDR3 length equals 17 residues. The CDR3 reads CASSYFSGTPNTGELFF. Written as DNA, the CDR3 is TGTGCCAGCAGTTACTTCTCCGGGACACCGAACACCGGGGAGCTGTTTTTT.

The V call is TRBV7-9, the J call TRBJ1-2; D is unresolved. The germline V gene encodes CDR1 SEHNR and CDR2 FQNEAQ (reference sequence). Trimming removed 2 bases from V and 7 bases from J, with 5 bases in between. The CDR3 has 11 residues. This CDR3 is CASSLMGGYTF. The CDR3 DNA sequence: TGTGCCAGCAGCTTAATGGGTGGCTACACCTTC.

The chain has TRBV11-2 and TRBJ2-3; tentatively, D is TRBD2 (6 bases). From germline, CDR1 is SGHAT and CDR2 FQNNGV. Trimming took 5 bases from V and 2 from J, leaving 17 bases between them. CDR3 length equals 16 residues. CDR3 in DNA: TGTGCCAGCAGCGCATCTTGGACGGGAGACACAGATACGCAGTATTTT. It is translated as CASSASWTGDTDTQYF.

V and J are TRBV6-1 and TRBJ2-3; 8 positions match TRBD2. The CDR3 spans 12 residues. The germline V gene has CDR1 MNHNS and CDR2 SASEGT. With 7 bases clipped from V and 6 bases from J, the junction kept 3 bases outside the gene matches. As DNA, the CDR3 is TGTGCCAGCAATAGCGGGACGGATACGCAGTATTTT. Translating gives CASNSGTDTQYF.

The chain is built from TRBV5-1 and TRBJ2-1, with D tentatively TRBD1 (5 bases). With 1 base removed from V and 7 bases from J, the gap between germline ends came to 18 bases. Germline CDR1 reads SGHRS; CDR2 reads YFSETQ. The CDR3 totals 16 residues. The CDR3 loop is CASSLYKTVGANEQFF. CDR3 DNA: TGCGCCAGCAGCTTGTACAAAACAGTTGGGGCAAATGAGCAGTTCTTC.

The chain recombines TRBV20-1 with TRBJ2-7; 10 nucleotides agree with TRBD2. With V trimmed by 4 bases and J by 6 bases, 15 bases remained unmatched. This CDR3 comprises 16 residues. CDR1 DFQATT and CDR2 SNEGSKA come from the germline V gene (reference sequence). CDR3 in amino acids: CSATLAGVVREAEQYF. The CDR3 region has the DNA TGCAGTGCTACCCTAGCGGGAGTTGTTCGCGAGGCCGAGCAGTACTTC.

The V call is TRBV6-2 or TRBV6-3, the J call TRBJ1-1; D is undetermined. The V gene's germline CDR1 is MNHEY and CDR2 SVGEGT. V was trimmed by 2 bases and J by 5 bases, leaving 9 bases between them. The CDR3 has 13 amino acids. The CDR3 sequence is CASSYGLVTEAFF. The CDR3 nucleotides read TGTGCCAGCAGTTACGGTTTGGTGACTGAAGCTTTCTTT.

This clonotype has a handful of counts. The rearrangement uses TRBV28 and TRBJ2-3; D is undetermined. V was pared by 6 bases and J by 1 base, with 8 bases between. Per germline, CDR1 MDHEN and CDR2 SYDVKM. This CDR3 spans 13 amino acids. The CDR3 loop is CASSPRGTDTQYF. Here the CDR3 DNA reads TGTGCCAGCAGCCCCCGGGGCACAGATACGCAGTATTTT.

The chain couples TRBV15 to TRBJ1-4; D is uncertain. The CDR3 runs to 19 residues. Germline CDR1 LNHNV, CDR2 YYDKDF (reference sequence). The V end was cut by 0 bases, the J end by 0 bases, with 17 bases between. The CDR3 region is CATSRDPRGILPTNEKLFF. CDR3 coding DNA: TGTGCCACCAGCAGAGATCCGAGAGGGATCCTGCCAACTAATGAAAAACTGTTTTTT.

The rearrangement joins TRBV6-5 to TRBJ1-2; 9 bases map to TRBD1. CDR3 length: 15 amino acids. CDR1 is MNHEY and CDR2 is SVGAGI in the germline V gene. V lost 4 bases, J lost 4 bases, and 7 bases stayed unmatched. CDR3 protein: CASSSLNRGLYGYTF. CDR3 nucleotides: TGTGCCAGCAGTTCTTTAAACAGGGGGCTCTATGGCTACACCTTC.